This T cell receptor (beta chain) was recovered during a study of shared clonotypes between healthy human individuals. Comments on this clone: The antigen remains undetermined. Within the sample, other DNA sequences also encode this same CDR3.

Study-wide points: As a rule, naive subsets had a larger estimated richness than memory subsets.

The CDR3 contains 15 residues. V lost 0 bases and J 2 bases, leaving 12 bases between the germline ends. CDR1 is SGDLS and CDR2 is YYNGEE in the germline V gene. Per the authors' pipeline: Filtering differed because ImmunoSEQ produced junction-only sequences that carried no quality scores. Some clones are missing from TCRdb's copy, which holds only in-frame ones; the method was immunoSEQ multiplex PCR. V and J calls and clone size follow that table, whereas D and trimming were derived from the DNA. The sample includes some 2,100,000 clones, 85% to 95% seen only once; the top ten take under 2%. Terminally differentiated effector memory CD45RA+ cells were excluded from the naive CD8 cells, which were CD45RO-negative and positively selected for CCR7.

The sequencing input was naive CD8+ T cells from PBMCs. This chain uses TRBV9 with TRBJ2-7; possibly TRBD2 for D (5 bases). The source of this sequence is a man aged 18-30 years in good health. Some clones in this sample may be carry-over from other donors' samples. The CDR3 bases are TGTGCCAGCAGCGTAGGAGGCGGGCCACCCTACGAGCAGTACTTC. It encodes CASSVGGGPPYEQYF.